The source of this T cell receptor beta chain is a study of CD8 T cells in ankylosing spondylitis. This clonotype was seen ten or more times. TCRdb used MiXCR to reprocess the 5' RACE reads, holding one entry per CDR3 protein. The sample carries some 250,000 distinct CDR3 sequences, under 30% recorded once. The CDR3 has 14 residues. Deletions cut 6 bases from V and 3 bases from J, with 14 bases between. Sequencing used blood, either unsorted or a sorted T cell fraction (not recorded which). The clonotype comes from a male donor with ankylosing spondylitis or in good health (not recorded which). The chain employs TRBV12-3 or TRBV12-4 and TRBJ1-2, with D uncertain. DNA of the CDR3: TGTGCCAGCAGCTTGGACCCAACGGACTATGGCTACACCTTC. Protein sequence: CASSLDPTDYGYTF.